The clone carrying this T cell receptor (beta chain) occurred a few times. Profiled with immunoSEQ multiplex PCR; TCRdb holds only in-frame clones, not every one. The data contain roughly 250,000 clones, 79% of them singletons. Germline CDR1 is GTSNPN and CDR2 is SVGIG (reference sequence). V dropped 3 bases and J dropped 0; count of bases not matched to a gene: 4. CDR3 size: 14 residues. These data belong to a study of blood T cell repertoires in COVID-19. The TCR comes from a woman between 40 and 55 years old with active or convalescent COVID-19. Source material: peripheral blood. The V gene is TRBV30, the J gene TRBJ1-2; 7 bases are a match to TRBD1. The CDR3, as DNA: TGTGCCTGGAGCATTGGGACAGCTAACTATGGCTACACCTTC. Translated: CAWSIGTANYGYTF.